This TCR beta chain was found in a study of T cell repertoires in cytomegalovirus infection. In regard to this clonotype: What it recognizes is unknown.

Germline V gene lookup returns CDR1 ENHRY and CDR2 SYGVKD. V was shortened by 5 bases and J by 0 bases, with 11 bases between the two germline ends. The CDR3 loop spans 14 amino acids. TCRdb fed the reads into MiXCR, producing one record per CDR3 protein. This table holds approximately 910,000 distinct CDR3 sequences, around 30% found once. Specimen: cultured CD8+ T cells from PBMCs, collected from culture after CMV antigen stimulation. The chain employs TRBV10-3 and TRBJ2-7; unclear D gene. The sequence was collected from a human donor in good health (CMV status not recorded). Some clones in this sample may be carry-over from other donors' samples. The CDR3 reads CAISPSYSSYEQYF. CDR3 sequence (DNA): TGTGCCATCAGTCCCTCCTATAGCTCCTACGAGCAGTACTTC.